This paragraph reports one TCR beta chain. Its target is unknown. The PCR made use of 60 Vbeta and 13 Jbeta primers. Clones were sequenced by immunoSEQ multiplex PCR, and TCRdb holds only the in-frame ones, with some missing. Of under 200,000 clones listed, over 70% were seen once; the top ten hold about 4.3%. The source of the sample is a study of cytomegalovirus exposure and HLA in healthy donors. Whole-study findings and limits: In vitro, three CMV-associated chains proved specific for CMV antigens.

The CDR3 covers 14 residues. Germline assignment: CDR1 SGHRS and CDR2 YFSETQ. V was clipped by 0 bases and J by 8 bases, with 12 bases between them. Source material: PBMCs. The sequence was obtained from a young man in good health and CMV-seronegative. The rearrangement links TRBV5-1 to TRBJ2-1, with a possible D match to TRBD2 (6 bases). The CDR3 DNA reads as TGCGCCAGCAGCTTGGTTCTTTGGGGGGATGAGCAGTTCTTC. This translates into CASSLVLWGDEQFF.